The 17 T cell receptor beta chains below come from one sample, sequenced in a study of T cell responses to AZD1222 COVID-19 vaccine. Using immunoSEQ multiplex PCR, the repertoire was profiled, and TCRdb retains in-frame clones only, with some absent. The sample contains 150,000 or so clones, under 95% of which appear only once. The sequences come from peripheral blood, collected 28 days after the second AZD1222 dose. The receptors shown here come from an adult who received the AZD1222 COVID-19 vaccine.

V gene TRBV4-1 combines with J gene TRBJ1-5; a weak D match, TRBD1 (6 bases). V was shortened by 0 bases and J by 1 base, with 13 bases between the two germline ends. This CDR3 is 17 amino acids long. Looked up from germline, CDR1 is MGHRA and CDR2 is YSYEKL. The DNA for the CDR3 is TGCGCCAGCAGCCAAGATCTCGCAGGGGTGAGCAATCAGCCCCAGCATTTT. Translating gives CASSQDLAGVSNQPQHF.

The table lists this clone with a count of one. The chain carries TRBV3-1 (or the pseudogene TRBV3-2) and TRBJ1-1, with 8 positions matching TRBD1. CDR1 LGHDT and CDR2 YNNKEL come from the germline V gene (reference sequence). The CDR3 is made up of 13 amino acids. J was trimmed by 8 bases and V by 3 bases; bases with no gene match: 5. In nucleotides, the CDR3 is TGTGCCAGCAGCCAGGACAGGGTGGTGGAAGCTTTCTTT. It encodes CASSQDRVVEAFF.

The chain is built from TRBV3-1 (or the pseudogene TRBV3-2) and TRBJ2-1; D is undetermined. The CDR3 is 11 amino acids. The V gene lost 2 bases and the J gene lost 8 bases, with 4 bases spanning the gap. Germline loops: CDR1 LGHDT, CDR2 YNNKEL (reference sequence). The CDR3 is CASSQRDEQFF. CDR3 in DNA: TGTGCCAGCAGCCAACGGGATGAGCAGTTCTTC.

This clone showed up just once. V is TRBV18 and J is TRBJ1-1, with a tentative D call TRBD1 (6 bases). The V gene's germline CDR1 is KGHSH and CDR2 LQKENI. This CDR3 contains 13 residues. Trimming took off 4 bases at V and 4 bases at J, with 10 bases between the two ends. The CDR3 bases are TGTGCCAGCTCACTGGAAGGGGGCACTGAAGCTTTCTTT. It translates to CASSLEGGTEAFF. The full variable domain, with the rest looked up from reference TRBV18 and TRBJ1-1, is NAGVMQNPRHLVRRRGQEARLRCSPMKGHSHVYWYRQLPEEGLKFMVYLQKENIIDESGMPKERFSAEFPKEGPSILRIQQVVRGDSAAYFCASSLEGGTEAFFGQGTRLTVV.

The chain joins TRBV28 to TRBJ2-1; TRBD2 matches 7 bases. There are 15 residues in the CDR3. The ends lost 6 bases at V and 0 bases at J; junction bases unmatched: 5. CDR1 and CDR2 (germline): MDHEN, SYDVKM. CDR3 amino acids: CASRRETLSYNEQFF. The DNA of the CDR3 is TGTGCCAGCAGGCGGGAGACACTCTCCTACAATGAGCAGTTCTTC. Full variable domain (remainder filled in from reference TRBV28 and TRBJ2-1): DVKVTQSSRYLVKRTGEKVFLECVQDMDHENMFWYRQDPGLGLRLIYFSYDVKMKEKGDIPEGYSVSREKKERFSLILESASTNQTSMYLCASRRETLSYNEQFFGPGTRLTVL.

This chain joins TRBV5-1 and TRBJ2-2; TRBD2 might be the D (6 bases). V lost 5 bases to trimming and J lost 6 bases, with 8 bases between them. CDR1 and CDR2 (germline): SGHRS, YFSETQ. The CDR3 extends over 12 amino acids. This CDR3 is CASSPGAGELFF. The CDR3, as DNA: TGCGCCAGCAGTCCGGGGGCCGGGGAGCTGTTTTTT. The full variable domain, in which reference TRBV5-1 and TRBJ2-2 provide the parts outside the CDR3, is KAGVTQTPRYLIKTRGQQVTLSCSPISGHRSVSWYQQTPGQGLQFLFEYFSETQRNKGNFPGRFSGRQFSNSRSEMNVSTLELGDSALYLCASSPGAGELFFGEGSRLTVL.

V gene TRBV29-1 combines with J gene TRBJ2-7, with a possible D match to TRBD2 (6 bases). Trimming cost V 0 bases and J 0 bases, with 21 bases left between them. The germline gives CDR1 SQVTM, CDR2 ANQGSEA. The CDR3 has 18 amino acids. The CDR3 sequence is CSVEDPAGSGLSSYEQYF. The CDR3 DNA reads as TGCAGCGTTGAAGACCCGGCCGGGAGCGGACTCTCCTCCTACGAGCAGTACTTC.

The genes are TRBV12-5 and TRBJ1-6, with D unclear. Per germline, CDR1 LGHNT and CDR2 FRNRAP. This CDR3 comprises 12 residues. V lost 6 bases and J 11 bases, leaving 11 bases between the germline ends. Here the CDR3 DNA reads TGTGCTAGTGGCCCCAGCGGTACACCCCTCCACTTT. This translates into CASGPSGTPLHF.

V is TRBV7-3 and J is TRBJ2-1, with 7 positions matching TRBD2. The CDR3 contains 15 residues. V lost 4 bases and J lost 6; bases outside the gene matches: 9. Germline values: CDR1 SGHTA, CDR2 FQGTGA. The CDR3 DNA sequence: TGTGCCAGCAGCTCCTTGGGGAGGGTAGGCAATGAGCAGTTCTTC. Amino acid sequence: CASSSLGRVGNEQFF.

The chain recombines TRBV28 with TRBJ1-4; no clear D gene. V gave up 5 bases and J gave up 6 bases, with 10 bases separating them. The CDR3 contains 13 residues. The germline CDR1 and CDR2 sequences are MDHEN and SYDVKM. The CDR3 loop is CASSLGSDEKLFF. In DNA form, the CDR3 reads TGTGCCAGCAGTCTCGGGTCTGATGAAAAACTGTTTTTT.

The rearrangement links TRBV4-2 to TRBJ2-7; 10 bases agree with TRBD2. CDR1 and CDR2 from the germline V gene are LGHNA and YNFKEQ. The CDR3 runs to 17 residues. The trim removed 0 bases at V and 5 bases at J, leaving 10 bases unmatched. The CDR3 sequence is CASSQDPLASGSNEQYF. CDR3 DNA: TGTGCCAGCAGCCAAGACCCCCTGGCTAGCGGGAGCAACGAGCAGTACTTC.

This chain uses TRBV3-1 (or the pseudogene TRBV3-2) with TRBJ2-5, with D possibly TRBD1 on 7 matching bases. The germline V gene has CDR1 LGHDT and CDR2 YNNKEL (reference sequence). The length of the CDR3 is 15 residues. V was shortened by 4 bases and J by 5 bases, with 17 bases between the two germline ends. The CDR3 reads CASSPRQGGWETQYF. CDR3 DNA: TGTGCCAGCAGCCCTCGACAGGGAGGTTGGGAGACCCAGTACTTC.

V and J are TRBV4-1 and TRBJ1-1, with D perhaps TRBD1 (6 bases). The V end was cut by 6 bases, the J end by 1 base, with 15 bases between. Germline V gene data show CDR1 as MGHRA and CDR2 as YSYEKL. The CDR3 contains 15 residues. The CDR3 DNA reads TGCGCCAGCAGGCCTAACAGGGTTGCGAACACTGAAGCTTTCTTT. Protein product: CASRPNRVANTEAFF.

The chain uses TRBV6-1 and TRBJ1-5; D call uncertain. The CDR3 covers 15 residues. V was clipped by 2 bases and J by 0 bases, with 8 bases between them. CDR1 and CDR2 from the germline V gene are MNHNS and SASEGT. The DNA of the CDR3 is TGTGCCAGCAGTGAATATCAGAATAGCAATCAGCCCCAGCATTTT. This codes for CASSEYQNSNQPQHF.

The chain is built from TRBV5-1 and TRBJ1-2, with 9 bases that match TRBD1. Germline V gene data show CDR1 as SGHRS and CDR2 as YFSETQ. The CDR3 runs to 15 residues. J was trimmed by 6 bases and V by 3 bases; bases with no gene match: 9. CDR3 region: CASSSGTGYFDGYTF. The CDR3 region has the DNA TGCGCCAGCAGCTCCGGGACAGGGTATTTTGATGGCTACACCTTC.

V usage is TRBV7-9 and J usage is TRBJ2-7, with 14 bases lining up with TRBD2. Germline assignment: CDR1 SEHNR and CDR2 FQNEAQ (reference sequence). V shed 5 bases and J 3 bases; nucleotides not matched to a gene: 3. This CDR3 has 15 amino acids. The CDR3 is CASSPGTSGSYEQYF. CDR3 nucleotide sequence: TGTGCCAGCAGCCCCGGGACTAGCGGGAGCTACGAGCAGTACTTC.

V usage is TRBV10-3 and J usage is TRBJ2-7, with a possible D match to TRBD1 (5 bases). This CDR3 region has 11 residues. Trimming removed 6 bases at V and 3 bases at J, with 6 bases between. Germline V gene sequence: CDR1 ENHRY, CDR2 SYGVKD. CDR3 nucleotide sequence: TGTGCCATCAGCGACAGCTACGAGCAGTACTTC. Translation gives CAISDSYEQYF.